The 20 T cell receptor beta chains given below trace back to one sample, sequenced in a study of chemoradiotherapy in HPV16-positive cancers. The table came from immunoSEQ multiplex PCR; TCRdb's copy has only in-frame clones and leaves some out. The table lists 9,500 to 11,000 clones, about three quarters of them singletons, with about 13% in the top ten. The material sequenced was tumor tissue, taken from a patient who underwent chemoradiotherapy. The receptors shown here come from a human donor with HPV-associated anogenital cancer.

The chain joins TRBV6-1 to TRBJ1-1; D is undetermined. V lost 2 bases, J lost 9 bases, and 13 bases lay in between. Germline V gives CDR1 MNHNS, CDR2 SASEGT. This CDR3 has 13 amino acids. As DNA, the CDR3 is TGTGCCAGCAGTGAACATGTTGGCAGACAAGCTTTCTTT. Residues: CASSEHVGRQAFF.

This clone counts as medium-sized. The rearrangement uses TRBV28 and TRBJ2-7; possible D gene TRBD2, 6 bases. Per germline, CDR1 MDHEN and CDR2 SYDVKM. V lost 8 bases and J 7 bases, leaving 15 bases between the germline ends. The CDR3 runs 12 residues. The CDR3 nucleotides read TGTGCCAGCTCCCGGGTGGCGGGGGAGCAGTACTTC. Translated: CASSRVAGEQYF. Full variable domain (missing parts from reference TRBV28 and TRBJ2-7): DVKVTQSSRYLVKRTGEKVFLECVQDMDHENMFWYRQDPGLGLRLIYFSYDVKMKEKGDIPEGYSVSREKKERFSLILESASTNQTSMYLCASSRVAGEQYFGPGTRLTVT.

The V gene is TRBV5-1, the J gene TRBJ2-7; 12 bases are a match to TRBD2. Trimming removed 4 bases from V and 0 bases from J; junction bases left unmatched: 2. The CDR3 runs 15 residues. Per the germline V gene, CDR1 is SGHRS and CDR2 is YFSETQ. CDR3 in DNA: TGCGCCAGCAGCCCGACTAGCGGGAGCTCCTACGAGCAGTACTTC. Translated, it gives CASSPTSGSSYEQYF.

A remark on this clone: Different DNA sequences within this sample yield the same CDR3. The CDR3 bases are TGTGCCAGTAGTATTGGAGGGACTGACACCGGGGAGCTGTTTTTT. It translates to CASSIGGTDTGELFF. V is TRBV19 and J is TRBJ2-2, with D tentatively TRBD2 (6 bases). In germline, CDR1 is LNHDA, CDR2 SQIVND (reference sequence). The CDR3 sequence is 15 residues long. V lost 3 bases and J 3 bases, leaving 11 bases between the germline ends.

CDR3 sequence reads: CASSLLAGLGSSEQYF. The CDR3 bases are TGCGCCAGCAGCCTCCTTGCCGGACTAGGGAGTTCCGAGCAGTACTTC. The V call is TRBV4-1, the J call TRBJ2-7, with TRBD2 identical over 7 bases. Germline CDR1 reads MGHRA; CDR2 reads YSYEKL. There are 16 residues in the CDR3. The trim removed 4 bases at V and 6 bases at J, leaving 15 bases unmatched.

The chain links TRBV5-4 to TRBJ1-2; TRBD1 is a possible D gene (5 bases). The V and J ends lost 2 bases and 9 bases respectively, with 14 bases between them. Germline assignment: CDR1 SGHNT and CDR2 YYREEE (reference sequence). The CDR3 contains 13 residues. The CDR3 DNA follows: TGTGCCAGCAGCTTTTGGGGGACTTCGAGCTACACCTTC. Its translation is CASSFWGTSSYTF. Filled out from reference TRBV5-4 and TRBJ1-2, the complete variable domain reads ETGVTQSPTHLIKTRGQQVTLRCSSQSGHNTVSWYQQALGQGPQFIFQYYREEENGRGNFPPRFSGLQFPNYSSELNVNALELDDSALYLCASSFWGTSSYTFGSGTRLTVV.

This clone was seen more than once but under ten times. The CDR3 sequence: CASRSALGRSGASTDTQYF. The DNA for the CDR3 is TGTGCAAGTCGCTCGGCCCTGGGTCGGAGCGGGGCAAGCACAGATACGCAGTATTTT. The chain joins TRBV12-2 to TRBJ2-3; the D call TRBD2 from the table was never checked on the DNA. TRBV12-2 is flagged as a pseudogene. This CDR3 has 19 residues.

The genes are TRBV7-2 and TRBJ2-7; 7 bases align to TRBD1. J lost 6 bases, V lost 5 bases, and 7 bases had no gene match. Looked up from germline, CDR1 is SGHTA and CDR2 is FQGNSA. The CDR3 covers 13 residues. The CDR3 reads CASSADRDREQYF. In DNA, the CDR3 is TGTGCCAGCAGCGCCGACAGGGATCGCGAGCAGTACTTC.

V gene TRBV4-1 combines with J gene TRBJ1-6; D not resolved. CDR1 is MGHRA and CDR2 is YSYEKL in the germline V gene. The CDR3 extends over 16 amino acids. V dropped 0 bases and J dropped 0 bases, with 6 bases sitting between them. The CDR3 is CASSQEASSYNSPLHF. Here the CDR3 DNA reads TGCGCCAGCAGCCAAGAGGCGAGCTCCTATAATTCACCCCTCCACTTT.

The chain recombines TRBV5-6 with TRBJ1-2, with a possible D match to TRBD1 (5 bases). CDR3 length: 17 residues. Per germline, CDR1 SGHDT and CDR2 YYEEEE. Trimming left V 5 bases short and J 3 bases short, with 23 bases between. In nucleotides, the CDR3 is TGTGCCAGCAGGCCGGCAGCCGGGGGAGGGGCCTACTATGGCTACACCTTC. Its translation is CASRPAAGGGAYYGYTF. Together with reference TRBV5-6 and TRBJ1-2, the CDR3 gives the full variable domain: DAGVTQSPTHLIKTRGQQVTLRCSPKSGHDTVSWYQQALGQGPQFIFQYYEEEERQRGNFPDRFSGHQFPNYSSELNVNALLLGDSALYLCASRPAAGGGAYYGYTFGSGTRLTVV.

As DNA, the CDR3 is TGTGCCAGCAGATCCTACAATGAGCAGTTCTTC. Protein: CASRSYNEQFF. This chain uses TRBV2 with TRBJ2-1, with no clear D. Germline CDR1 and CDR2: SNHLY and FYNNEI. This CDR3 region has 11 residues. Trimming pared 6 bases from V and 1 base from J, leaving 1 base between.

V and J are TRBV5-6 and TRBJ2-3, with TRBD2 as a possible D gene (6 bases). The ends were cut back, 1 base at V and 6 bases at J, with 21 bases in the middle. The length of the CDR3 is 17 residues. From germline, CDR1 is SGHDT and CDR2 YYEEEE. CDR3: CASSLTGTLARGDTQYF. The CDR3, as DNA: TGTGCCAGCAGCTTGACCGGGACTCTGGCACGGGGTGATACGCAGTATTTT.

This chain joins TRBV7-9 and TRBJ2-2, with a tentative D call TRBD1 (6 bases). This CDR3 has 15 residues. Germline values: CDR1 SEHNR, CDR2 FQNEAQ (reference sequence). Trimming stripped 5 bases from V and 6 bases from J, with 16 bases between. The CDR3: CASSKSTGPAGELFF. In DNA form, the CDR3 reads TGTGCCAGCAGCAAATCAACAGGGCCGGCCGGGGAGCTGTTTTTT.

The rearrangement links TRBV27 to TRBJ2-1; D is ambiguous. The germline V gene encodes CDR1 MNHEY and CDR2 SMNVEV (reference sequence). Trimming left V 0 bases short and J 1 base short, with 7 bases between. This CDR3 comprises 15 residues. The CDR3 coding sequence is TGTGCCAGCAGTTTATCTTCGGATTCCTACAATGAGCAGTTCTTC. Its protein is CASSLSSDSYNEQFF.

The gene calls are TRBV9 and TRBJ1-1, with D hard to call. CDR1 is SGDLS and CDR2 is YYNGEE in the germline V gene. Trimming stripped 0 bases from V and 6 bases from J, with 15 bases between. This CDR3 has 15 residues. The chain's CDR3 is CASSVDGWGEAEAFF. The CDR3 bases are TGTGCCAGCAGCGTAGACGGGTGGGGAGAGGCTGAAGCTTTCTTT.

The rearrangement joins TRBV5-6 to TRBJ2-7; no firm D call. V was trimmed by 5 bases and J by 3 bases, leaving 12 bases between them. Germline CDR1 SGHDT, CDR2 YYEEEE. This CDR3 contains 13 residues. The chain's CDR3 is CASRSISDYEQYF. DNA of the CDR3: TGTGCCAGCAGATCGATTTCCGACTACGAGCAGTACTTC.

This chain connects TRBV2 to TRBJ2-2, with D possibly being TRBD1 or TRBD2 (5 bases each). V was cut by 4 bases and J by 6 bases, with 15 bases left in between. CDR1 and CDR2 from the germline V gene are SNHLY and FYNNEI. The CDR3 runs 15 residues. The CDR3 spells CASSVTGTRAGELFF. The DNA for the CDR3 is TGTGCCAGCAGTGTTACCGGGACCCGAGCCGGGGAGCTGTTTTTT.

The chain uses TRBV18 and TRBJ1-1, with D maybe TRBD1 (6 bases). Trimming pared 4 bases from V and 2 bases from J, leaving 14 bases between. Germline CDR1 and CDR2: KGHSH and LQKENI. The CDR3 covers 15 residues. The CDR3 is CASSQTRGGNTEAFF. CDR3 in DNA: TGTGCCAGCTCACAGACCAGGGGAGGAAACACTGAAGCTTTCTTT.

The V gene is TRBV19, the J gene TRBJ1-4; D remains ambiguous. The CDR3 is 13 amino acids. Germline V gene sequence: CDR1 LNHDA, CDR2 SQIVND (reference sequence). V was pared by 7 bases and J by 8 bases, with 14 bases between. The CDR3: CASNNRGGEKLFF. Written as DNA, the CDR3 is TGTGCCAGTAATAACAGAGGAGGCGAAAAACTGTTTTTT.

V and J are TRBV19 and TRBJ1-2; D is perhaps TRBD1 (5 bases). Trimming shortened V by 10 bases and J by 3 bases, and 21 bases separated the two germline ends. CDR1 and CDR2 from the germline V gene are LNHDA and SQIVND (reference sequence). This CDR3 contains 15 residues. CDR3 nucleotide sequence: TGTGCCACCGCGGATCCTCCGGGGCGAGACTATGGCTACACCTTC. This translates into CATADPPGRDYGYTF.